The 29 T cell receptor beta chains reported below all come from one sample, sequenced in a study of cytomegalovirus exposure and HLA in healthy donors. The PCR used 60 Vbeta and 13 Jbeta primers. Sequencing was performed with immunoSEQ multiplex PCR; in TCRdb, only in-frame clones are kept and a portion is missing. The sample lists 100,000 to 130,000 clones, 82% occurring once. The sequenced sample was PBMCs. The source of these receptors is a man aged 25 to 40 in good health and CMV-seropositive.

By its share, this clone is large. The V call is TRBV5-6, the J call TRBJ2-3; 7 nucleotides match TRBD2. V trimming: 2 bases; J trimming: 0 bases; junction bases outside the gene matches: 6. CDR1 SGHDT and CDR2 YYEEEE come from the germline V gene. This CDR3 has 16 residues. This CDR3 is CASSLGSGVSTDTQYF. The CDR3 DNA sequence: TGTGCCAGCAGCTTAGGGAGCGGGGTGAGCACAGATACGCAGTATTTT.

V gene TRBV9 combines with J gene TRBJ1-1, with a tentative D call TRBD1 (5 bases). There are 12 residues in the CDR3. CDR1 SGDLS and CDR2 YYNGEE come from the germline V gene. The V and J ends lost 3 bases and 6 bases respectively, with 9 bases between them. This CDR3 is CASSAGDSEAFF. Here the CDR3 DNA reads TGTGCCAGCAGCGCTGGGGACTCTGAAGCTTTCTTT.

This clone was seen a handful of times. CDR3 DNA sequence: TGTGCCAGCAGCTTCGGGGGGATTAATGAAAAACTGTTTTTT. Its protein product is CASSFGGINEKLFF. The chain combines TRBV5-4 with TRBJ1-4, with D possibly matching TRBD1 (5 bases). The germline V gene has CDR1 SGHNT and CDR2 YYREEE (reference sequence). The CDR3 spans 14 residues. Trimming removed 2 bases from V and 4 bases from J, with 9 bases in between. The full variable domain, its missing parts supplied by reference TRBV5-4 and TRBJ1-4, is ETGVTQSPTHLIKTRGQQVTLRCSSQSGHNTVSWYQQALGQGPQFIFQYYREEENGRGNFPPRFSGLQFPNYSSELNVNALELDDSALYLCASSFGGINEKLFFGSGTQLSVL.

The chain joins TRBV28 to TRBJ2-7; D unclear. The V gene's germline CDR1 is MDHEN and CDR2 SYDVKM. This CDR3 is built from 12 residues. V was pared by 2 bases and J by 4 bases, with 6 bases between. Here the CDR3 reads CASSLREYEQYF. The CDR3 coding sequence is TGTGCCAGCAGTTTACGAGAATACGAGCAGTACTTC.

The chain has TRBV5-1 and TRBJ1-1; 7 bases agree with TRBD1. Germline CDR1 SGHRS, CDR2 YFSETQ. The CDR3 length is 14 residues. With V trimmed by 4 bases and J by 4 bases, 7 bases remained unmatched. CDR3 sequence (DNA): TGCGCCAGCAGCCTAGGACAGGTGGGCACTGAAGCTTTCTTT. This codes for CASSLGQVGTEAFF.

The chain recombines TRBV5-1 with TRBJ1-1; no clear D gene. Germline CDR1 reads SGHRS; CDR2 reads YFSETQ. The V end lost 0 bases, the J end lost 0 bases, and 9 bases lay between the germline ends. This CDR3 contains 15 residues. CDR3 amino acids: CASSLAQTLNTEAFF. The DNA of the CDR3 is TGCGCCAGCAGCTTGGCCCAGACACTGAACACTGAAGCTTTCTTT.

The chain couples TRBV6-4 to TRBJ2-2; D is uncertain. The CDR3 loop spans 13 amino acids. V was trimmed by 3 bases and J by 6 bases, leaving 8 bases between them. Germline values: CDR1 MRHNA, CDR2 SNTAGT. The CDR3 is CASSEEQPGELFF. The DNA of the CDR3 is TGTGCCAGCAGTGAAGAACAGCCCGGGGAGCTGTTTTTT.

The chain links TRBV11-2 to TRBJ2-7, with a weak D call TRBD1 (5 bases). The CDR3 extends over 14 amino acids. Trimming shortened V by 8 bases and J by 2 bases, and 16 bases separated the two germline ends. Looked up from germline, CDR1 is SGHAT and CDR2 is FQNNGV. The CDR3 sequence: CASGHHTAPYEQYF. In DNA, the CDR3 is TGTGCCAGCGGACACCACACGGCCCCCTACGAGCAGTACTTC.

The chain carries TRBV6-5 and TRBJ2-6; 7 nucleotides line up with TRBD1. Germline V CDR1 and CDR2: MNHEY, SVGAGI. With V trimmed by 4 bases and J by 1 base, 4 bases remained unmatched. This CDR3 region has 16 residues. The CDR3 DNA reads as TGTGCCAGCAGTTGGAGCAGGGGGTCTGGGGCCAACGTCCTGACTTTC. This codes for CASSWSRGSGANVLTF.

This clone showed up just a few times. This chain joins TRBV7-6 and TRBJ1-1, with D hard to call. The germline gives CDR1 SGHVS, CDR2 FNYEAQ. The CDR3 runs 13 residues. V lost 5 bases and J 0 bases, leaving 7 bases between the germline ends. The CDR3 nucleotides are TGTGCCAGCAGCCTTTCGGTGAACACTGAAGCTTTCTTT. Residues: CASSLSVNTEAFF.

The genes are TRBV5-8 and TRBJ2-3, with D maybe TRBD1 (6 bases). CDR3 length: 14 residues. V gave up 4 bases and J gave up 2 bases, with 11 bases separating them. Germline assignment: CDR1 SGHTS and CDR2 YDEGEE. CDR3 amino acids: CASSPGHYTDTQYF. CDR3 DNA: TGTGCCAGCAGCCCGGGACACTACACAGATACGCAGTATTTT.

Only one count was recorded for this clone. CDR3 bases: TGTGCCAGCAGTTCCGAGCAAGCGGGGGCAGATGAGCAGTTCTTC. Protein: CASSSEQAGADEQFF. The rearrangement uses TRBV6-5 and TRBJ2-1; the match to TRBD2 covers 8 bases. V shed 4 bases and J 8 bases; nucleotides not matched to a gene: 10. CDR1 MNHEY and CDR2 SVGAGI come from the germline V gene. This CDR3 region has 15 residues.

The CDR3 DNA is TGTGCCAGCAGCAAATGGATTCTAGCGGGGACCCAGGGCACAGATACGCAGTATTTT. The encoded protein is CASSKWILAGTQGTDTQYF. The rearrangement joins TRBV21-1 to TRBJ2-3; TRBD2 is the table's D call and was not checked against the DNA. TRBV21-1 is given as a pseudogene. This CDR3 has 19 residues.

The rearrangement joins TRBV6-6 to TRBJ1-2, with D possibly TRBD1 on 6 matching bases. CDR1 and CDR2 from the germline V gene are MNHNY and SVGAGI (reference sequence). Trimming pared 0 bases from V and 8 bases from J, leaving 13 bases between. The CDR3 totals 14 residues. The CDR3 DNA reads as TGTGCCAGCAGTTACTCCGCGGGGGCGCAGGGCTACACCTTC. Its translation is CASSYSAGAQGYTF.

The chain combines TRBV4-2 with TRBJ2-1; TRBD2 agrees at 12 bases. In germline, CDR1 is LGHNA, CDR2 YNFKEQ. V shed 1 base and J 5 bases; nucleotides not matched to a gene: 6. This CDR3 has 17 amino acids. The CDR3: CASSQALAGGPDNEQFF. Here the CDR3 DNA reads TGTGCCAGCAGCCAAGCGCTAGCGGGGGGGCCGGACAATGAGCAGTTCTTC.

This chain connects TRBV2 to TRBJ2-5; no clear D. Germline CDR1 reads SNHLY; CDR2 reads FYNNEI. Deletions cut 3 bases from V and 4 bases from J, with 6 bases between. The CDR3 covers 12 residues. The CDR3: CASSDLVETQYF. CDR3 bases: TGTGCCAGCAGTGATCTCGTAGAGACCCAGTACTTC.

Comment on this clone: At one end, the junction sequence differs from germline, possibly due to a read error. This chain links TRBV27 with TRBJ2-7; TRBD2 matches at 9 bases. CDR1 MNHEY and CDR2 SMNVEV come from the germline V gene (reference sequence). The CDR3 totals 13 residues. This CDR3 reads CASSPARLAEFFF. The CDR3 region has the DNA TGTGCCAGCAGTCCCGCCCGACTAGCGGAGTTTTTCTTC.

The chain combines TRBV18 with TRBJ2-3; no definite D call. Germline V lookup: CDR1 KGHSH, CDR2 LQKENI. This CDR3 has 15 residues. The V and J ends lost 2 bases and 4 bases respectively, with 13 bases between them. DNA for the CDR3: TGTGCCAGCTCACCAGAATGGGTAGCCGCAGATACGCAGTATTTT. Amino acids: CASSPEWVAADTQYF.

This rearrangement joins TRBV5-4 to TRBJ2-2, with D perhaps matching TRBD1 (6 bases). Germline CDR1 is SGHNT and CDR2 is YYREEE (reference sequence). The CDR3 contains 16 residues. V was trimmed by 1 base and J by 4 bases, leaving 14 bases between them. CDR3 loop: CASSLPPTGTTGELFF. DNA of the CDR3: TGTGCCAGCAGCTTGCCACCGACAGGAACCACCGGGGAGCTGTTTTTT.

In its sample, this clone was seen once. The rearrangement uses TRBV7-2 and TRBJ1-6; 9 bases fit TRBD1. CDR1 and CDR2 from the germline V gene are SGHTA and FQGNSA. This CDR3 is built from 15 residues. V trimming: 1 base; J trimming: 9 bases; junction bases outside the gene matches: 4. In DNA, the CDR3 is TGTGCCAGCAGCTTAGGGACAGGGGCCCCTTCACCCCTCCACTTT. Amino acid sequence: CASSLGTGAPSPLHF. Together with reference TRBV7-2 and TRBJ1-6, the CDR3 gives the full variable domain: GAGVSQSPSNKVTEKGKDVELRCDPISGHTALYWYRQSLGQGLEFLIYFQGNSAPDKSGLPSDRFSAERTGGSVSTLTIQRTQQEDSAVYLCASSLGTGAPSPLHFGNGTRLTVT.

CDR3 coding DNA: TGCGCCAGCAGCCTGGGGGCCGGGTTTGCCTACGAGCAGTACTTC. This encodes CASSLGAGFAYEQYF. The rearrangement links TRBV4-1 to TRBJ2-7; D possibly corresponds to TRBD1 (6 bases). The CDR3 totals 15 residues. CDR1 and CDR2 (germline): MGHRA, YSYEKL. Trimming cost V 4 bases and J 2 bases, with 15 bases left between them.

The sample holds a few counts of this clone. A junction end diverges from the germline sequence, so it may reflect a read error. V usage is TRBV7-9 and J usage is TRBJ2-3, with unresolved D. This CDR3 is 11 amino acids long. Germline values: CDR1 SEHNR, CDR2 FQNEAQ (reference sequence). The CDR3 region has the DNA TGTTCCAGCAGCACTACAGATACGCAGTATTTT. Translated: CSSSTTDTQYF.

V gene TRBV19 combines with J gene TRBJ2-1; D unresolved. In germline, CDR1 is LNHDA, CDR2 SQIVND (reference sequence). The CDR3 runs to 12 residues. V lost 3 bases and J lost 8, with 8 bases in between. CDR3: CASSIGWHEQFF. As DNA, the CDR3 is TGTGCCAGTAGTATTGGTTGGCATGAGCAGTTCTTC.

The chain uses TRBV5-6 and TRBJ1-5; 7 bases match TRBD1. Germline CDR1 SGHDT, CDR2 YYEEEE. The CDR3 has 17 residues. J lost 0 bases, V lost 3 bases, and 9 bases had no gene match. CDR3: CASSSGTVSYSNQPQHF. CDR3 nucleotide sequence: TGTGCCAGCAGCTCCGGGACAGTCTCATATAGCAATCAGCCCCAGCATTTT.

The chain joins TRBV19 to TRBJ1-6; D gene ambiguous. V lost 6 bases and J lost 10, with 16 bases in between. Germline loops: CDR1 LNHDA, CDR2 SQIVND (reference sequence). This CDR3 has 14 amino acids. The CDR3 region has the DNA TGTGCCAGTAGGGGCCCATTTGAGGGCTCACCCCTCCACTTT. It yields the protein CASRGPFEGSPLHF.

The chain carries TRBV7-2 and TRBJ2-1; tentatively, D is TRBD2 (7 bases). Trimming took off 4 bases at V and 8 bases at J, with 15 bases between the two ends. CDR1 SGHTA and CDR2 FQGNSA come from the germline V gene. This CDR3 is 14 amino acids long. CDR3 DNA sequence: TGTGCCAGCAGCTCCCTGAGGGGGGGCGATGAGCAGTTCTTC. Residues: CASSSLRGGDEQFF.

About this clone itself: One end of the junction does not line up with germline, which may come from a read error. J is TRBJ2-5 and V is TRBV7-9; 8 nucleotides match TRBD1. CDR3 length: 15 amino acids. CDR1 is SEHNR, CDR2 FQNEAQ, per germline (reference sequence). The CDR3 sequence is CSSSLAQGAKETQYF. CDR3 bases: TGTTCCAGCAGCTTAGCGCAGGGGGCTAAAGAGACCCAGTACTTC.

V and J are TRBV2 and TRBJ2-1, with D maybe TRBD2 (5 bases). The germline V and J ends were trimmed by 6 bases and 8 bases, with 14 bases remaining between them. Germline CDR1 and CDR2: SNHLY and FYNNEI. The CDR3 has 13 residues. DNA for the CDR3: TGTGCCAGCAGGGTTGCAGGAGGCGATGAGCAGTTCTTC. This codes for CASRVAGGDEQFF.

CDR3 nucleotides: TGCGCCAGCAGCCGACAGGGTACGAAACAGCCCCAGCATTTT. Its translation is CASSRQGTKQPQHF. The chain uses TRBV4-1 and TRBJ1-5, with 7 bases lining up with TRBD1. This CDR3 contains 14 residues. V lost 4 bases and J lost 7; bases outside the gene matches: 7. Germline assignment: CDR1 MGHRA and CDR2 YSYEKL.